Listed below are T cell receptor beta chains from one sample, sequenced in a study of T cell repertoires in cytomegalovirus infection. One entry per CDR3 protein, called by TCRdb with MiXCR from the reads. The data show tens of thousands of distinct CDR3 sequences, with around 34% seen just once and about 74% held by the top ten. What these receptors recognize is not known. Sequencing used PBMCs, sequenced either directly or after in vitro stimulation (not recorded which). Receptor source: a human donor in good health (CMV status not recorded). Some clones in this sample may be carry-over from other donors' samples. The CDR3 runs from the conserved cysteine through the conserved F or W. The D gene is left open where the match is weak. Clone size is given for some rows only: seen once, a few or many times, or a class if the clone is expanded.

j_gene: TRBJ2-3; d_gene: TRBD2; abundance: -; v_gene: TRBV20-1; CDR3aa: CSATGLAGGSSTDTQYF; CDR3nt: TGCAGTGCTACGGGACTAGCGGGGGGATCTAGCACAGATACGCAGTATTTT
j_gene: TRBJ1-1; d_gene: -; abundance: -; v_gene: TRBV10-3; CDR3aa: CAIREGRNTEAFF; CDR3nt: TGTGCCATCAGAGAAGGGAGGAACACTGAAGCTTTCTTT
j_gene: TRBJ2-5; d_gene: -; abundance: -; v_gene: TRBV27; CDR3aa: CASRRVGGQETQYF; CDR3nt: TGTGCCAGCCGTAGGGTCGGGGGCCAAGAGACCCAGTACTTC
j_gene: TRBJ2-3; d_gene: -; abundance: once; v_gene: TRBV10-3; CDR3aa: CAISGRGGTDTQYF; CDR3nt: TGTGCCATCAGTGGTCGCGGGGGCACAGATACGCAGTATTTT
j_gene: TRBJ2-1; d_gene: TRBD2; abundance: many; v_gene: TRBV7-2; CDR3aa: CASSFLWGSGSNEQFF; CDR3nt: TGTGCCAGCAGCTTCCTTTGGGGTAGCGGGAGCAATGAGCAGTTCTTC
j_gene: TRBJ2-7; d_gene: -; abundance: few; v_gene: TRBV19; CDR3aa: CASSGPADTEQYF; CDR3nt: TGTGCCAGTAGTGGTCCGGCCGACACCGAGCAGTACTTC
j_gene: TRBJ1-1; d_gene: -; abundance: few; v_gene: TRBV6-1; CDR3aa: CASKANTEAFF; CDR3nt: TGTGCCAGCAAGGCGAACACTGAAGCTTTCTTT
j_gene: TRBJ1-5; d_gene: -; abundance: few; v_gene: TRBV6-7; CDR3aa: CASRTREGPSRYSNQPQHF; CDR3nt: TGTGCCAGCAGAACAAGGGAGGGGCCTTCTCGTTATAGCAATCAGCCCCAGCATTTT
j_gene: TRBJ1-5; d_gene: TRBD1; abundance: -; v_gene: TRBV6-5; CDR3aa: CASRDRVNQPQHF; CDR3nt: TGTGCCAGCAGAGACAGGGTCAATCAGCCCCAGCATTTT
j_gene: TRBJ1-2; d_gene: TRBD1; abundance: -; v_gene: TRBV20-1; CDR3aa: CSAMTGGLYGYTF; CDR3nt: TGCAGTGCGATGACAGGGGGTCTTTACGGCTACACCTTC
j_gene: TRBJ1-4; d_gene: -; abundance: -; v_gene: TRBV20-1; CDR3aa: CSAPSRGGEANEKLFF; CDR3nt: TGCAGTGCCCCCTCCCGGGGCGGAGAGGCTAATGAAAAACTGTTTTTT
j_gene: TRBJ2-3; d_gene: -; abundance: -; v_gene: TRBV5-1; CDR3aa: CASSSSRDTIPDTQYF; CDR3nt: TGCGCCAGCAGCTCAAGCAGGGACACCATTCCAGATACGCAGTATTTT
j_gene: TRBJ2-3; d_gene: -; abundance: many; v_gene: TRBV7-2; CDR3aa: CASRSGPRMGTQYF; CDR3nt: TGTGCCAGCAGGTCAGGACCCCGCATGGGTACGCAGTATTTT
j_gene: TRBJ2-4; d_gene: -; abundance: many; v_gene: TRBV7-2; CDR3aa: CASSLSATLNIQYF; CDR3nt: TGTGCCAGCAGCTTATCCGCCACCCTAAACATTCAGTACTTC
j_gene: TRBJ2-3; d_gene: TRBD2; abundance: -; v_gene: TRBV19; CDR3aa: CASSMLAGGPDTQYF; CDR3nt: TGTGCCAGTAGTATGCTAGCGGGGGGGCCAGATACGCAGTATTTT
j_gene: TRBJ1-2; d_gene: -; abundance: -; v_gene: TRBV7-2; CDR3aa: CASSPQGWDGYTF; CDR3nt: TGTGCCAGCAGCCCTCAGGGTTGGGATGGCTACACCTTC
j_gene: TRBJ2-5; d_gene: TRBD2; abundance: few; v_gene: TRBV7-8; CDR3aa: CASSPTLAGEETQYF; CDR3nt: TGTGCCAGCAGCCCCACCTTAGCGGGAGAAGAGACCCAGTACTTC
j_gene: TRBJ1-5; d_gene: TRBD1; abundance: few; v_gene: TRBV4-1; CDR3aa: CASSLIWDRDQPQHF; CDR3nt: TGCGCCAGCAGTCTAATTTGGGACAGGGACCAGCCCCAGCATTTT
j_gene: TRBJ1-5; d_gene: -; abundance: few; v_gene: TRBV28; CDR3aa: CASRRTPRYQPQHF; CDR3nt: TGTGCCAGCAGGAGGACCCCACGATATCAGCCCCAGCATTTT
j_gene: TRBJ2-7; d_gene: TRBD1; abundance: -; v_gene: TRBV9; CDR3aa: CASSVGDRGRQDEQYF; CDR3nt: TGTGCCAGCAGCGTAGGGGACAGGGGGCGCCAGGACGAGCAGTACTTC
j_gene: TRBJ2-1; d_gene: TRBD2; abundance: -; v_gene: TRBV11-3; CDR3aa: CASSHGAREGVDEQFF; CDR3nt: TGTGCCAGCAGCCATGGGGCGCGGGAGGGTGTCGATGAGCAGTTCTTC
j_gene: TRBJ1-5; d_gene: -; abundance: few; v_gene: TRBV12-3/TRBV12-4; CDR3aa: CASSIDRRTQPQHF; CDR3nt: TGTGCCAGCAGCATCGACAGGCGAACTCAGCCCCAGCATTTT
j_gene: TRBJ1-5; d_gene: TRBD1; abundance: many; v_gene: TRBV7-2; CDR3aa: CASSLGDRAHQPQHF; CDR3nt: TGTGCCAGCAGCTTAGGGGACAGGGCCCATCAGCCCCAGCATTTT
j_gene: TRBJ1-4; d_gene: -; abundance: -; v_gene: TRBV7-2; CDR3aa: CASSSQPGPSRKLFF; CDR3nt: TGTGCCAGCAGCTCCCAGCCAGGGCCTAGTCGGAAACTGTTTTTT
j_gene: TRBJ1-3; d_gene: -; abundance: -; v_gene: TRBV7-6; CDR3aa: CASSPRWGPFSGNTIYF; CDR3nt: TGTGCCAGCAGCCCCAGGTGGGGGCCTTTCTCTGGAAACACCATATATTTT
j_gene: TRBJ2-7; d_gene: -; abundance: few; v_gene: TRBV7-9; CDR3aa: CASSLVPPWEQYF; CDR3nt: TGTGCCAGCAGCTTAGTACCCCCGTGGGAGCAGTACTTC
j_gene: TRBJ2-5; d_gene: -; abundance: -; v_gene: TRBV7-6; CDR3aa: CASSFRASKTQYF; CDR3nt: TGTGCCAGCAGCTTTAGGGCTAGCAAGACCCAGTACTTC
j_gene: TRBJ2-1; d_gene: TRBD2; abundance: few; v_gene: TRBV6-5; CDR3aa: CASRVIAGDNEQFF; CDR3nt: TGTGCCAGCAGAGTAATAGCGGGCGACAATGAGCAGTTCTTC
j_gene: TRBJ2-7; d_gene: -; abundance: -; v_gene: TRBV7-2; CDR3aa: CASSLPGRVYEQYF; CDR3nt: TGTGCCAGCAGCTTACCTGGGCGGGTCTACGAGCAGTACTTC
j_gene: TRBJ2-1; d_gene: TRBD2; abundance: -; v_gene: TRBV27; CDR3aa: CASSESGGAIEQFF; CDR3nt: TGTGCCAGCAGTGAGAGCGGGGGGGCCATTGAGCAGTTCTTC
j_gene: TRBJ2-2; d_gene: -; abundance: -; v_gene: TRBV18; CDR3aa: CASSQGATNTGELFF; CDR3nt: TGTGCCAGCTCACAAGGGGCCACCAACACCGGGGAGCTGTTTTTT